The 8 T cell receptor beta chains in this list originate from one sample, sequenced in a study of OX40 agonist ivuxolimab in advanced cancers. The library was prepared using the immunoSEQ multiplex PCR assay. TCRdb limited this immuneACCESS table to in-frame rearrangements with V and J called. A share of clones is missing; checked studies link under half to unresolved V genes, and the rest is unexplained. The sample data list 40,000 to 55,000 clones, and over 85% of these were observed just once. The top ten clonotypes cover 24% of the sample. The sample here was CD4+ or CD8+ T cells sorted from blood, taken in a trial of the OX40 agonist ivuxolimab. The receptor set was obtained from an adult with an advanced solid tumor such as melanoma, head and neck, liver or kidney cancer.

The rearrangement links TRBV27 to TRBJ2-1; a weak D match, TRBD2 (6 bases). The CDR3 totals 11 residues. CDR1 is MNHEY, CDR2 SMNVEV, per germline (reference sequence). Trimming shortened V by 3 bases and J by 10 bases, and 7 bases separated the two germline ends. CDR3: CASSFGGEQFF. For the CDR3, the DNA is TGTGCCAGCAGTTTTGGAGGGGAGCAGTTCTTC.

The gene calls are TRBV5-6 and TRBJ2-7, with D perhaps matching TRBD2 (6 bases). The germline V gene encodes CDR1 SGHDT and CDR2 YYEEEE. This CDR3 has 13 residues. V gave up 4 bases and J gave up 5 bases, with 13 bases separating them. This chain's CDR3 is CASSRWRGNEQYF. In DNA form, the CDR3 reads TGTGCCAGCAGCCGTTGGAGGGGAAACGAGCAGTACTTC.

This chain joins TRBV5-6 and TRBJ2-7; 7 bases are shared with TRBD1. Germline assignment: CDR1 SGHDT and CDR2 YYEEEE. The CDR3 loop spans 13 amino acids. V trimming: 3 bases; J trimming: 2 bases; junction bases outside the gene matches: 2. For the CDR3, the DNA is TGTGCCAGCAGCTCGGGACAGCCCTACGAGCAGTACTTC. It encodes CASSSGQPYEQYF.

This clone occurred once. The chain combines TRBV6-5 with TRBJ2-7; D not resolved. Germline CDR1 and CDR2: MNHEY and SVGAGI. V lost 3 bases, J lost 6 bases, and 18 bases lay in between. This CDR3 region has 15 residues. The CDR3 coding sequence is TGTGCCAGCAGTTATACCAGGTCTATGTCAGGCGAGCAGTACTTC. Protein sequence: CASSYTRSMSGEQYF.

This clone was recorded a few times. Within the sample, other DNA sequences also encode this same CDR3. The V call is TRBV19, the J call TRBJ2-3, with 9 nucleotides matching TRBD1. From germline, CDR1 is LNHDA and CDR2 SQIVND (reference sequence). The CDR3 totals 16 residues. V was clipped by 1 base and J by 1 base; unmatched bases: 3. The CDR3 bases are TGTGCCAGTAGTATAGGGTGGACAGGGGGCACAGATACGCAGTATTTT. It translates to CASSIGWTGGTDTQYF. The full variable domain, in which reference TRBV19 and TRBJ2-3 provide the parts outside the CDR3, is DGGITQSPKYLFRKEGQNVTLSCEQNLNHDAMYWYRQDPGQGLRLIYYSQIVNDFQKGDIAEGYSVSREKKESFPLTVTSAQKNPTAFYLCASSIGWTGGTDTQYFGPGTRLTVL.

The J gene is TRBJ2-1, the V gene TRBV6-5, with TRBD2 matching over 9 bases. CDR1 and CDR2 (germline): MNHEY, SVGAGI. V lost 2 bases and J lost 9; bases outside the gene matches: 11. The CDR3 is 16 amino acids. CDR3 nucleotides: TGTGCCAGCAGTTACGGGCGGGAGGGCCGAATAGGTGAGCAGTTCTTC. Translated: CASSYGREGRIGEQFF.

CDR3 loop: CASSLGLGGNGEKLFF. Written as DNA, the CDR3 is TGTGCCAGCAGCTTGGGGCTGGGGGGAAACGGTGAAAAACTGTTTTTT. This chain uses TRBV9 with TRBJ1-4; TRBD1 is a possible D gene (5 bases). The CDR3 spans 16 residues. V was pared by 4 bases and J by 7 bases, with 20 bases between. Germline V lookup: CDR1 SGDLS, CDR2 YYNGEE.

This chain links TRBV27 with TRBJ2-1, with 12 nucleotides matching TRBD2. Germline CDR1 and CDR2: MNHEY and SMNVEV (reference sequence). This CDR3 has 19 residues. The trim removed 0 bases at V and 1 base at J, leaving 7 bases unmatched. CDR3 DNA sequence: TGTGCCAGCAGTTTATCGGGACTAGCGGGTGATTGGTCCTACAATGAGCAGTTCTTC. It is translated as CASSLSGLAGDWSYNEQFF.